This TCR beta chain was observed in a study of spatial heterogeneity in lung cancer. Time point given: sample taken at primary tumor resection. Whole RNA obtained from tumor, nontumor lung or frozen PBMC underwent sequencing without sorting. Donation came from 70 or so patients with untreated early-stage non-small cell lung cancer. On this clonotype: This beta chain is an unintended read in a library built for alpha chains; its size means little.

A single record per CDR3 protein comes from TCRdb applying MiXCR to the 5' RACE reads. The sample lists over 900 distinct CDR3 sequences, roughly 71% seen once, with around 7.4% in the top ten. This receptor was taken from a male donor with early-stage non-small cell lung cancer. Here the sequenced sample was PBMCs, taken at surgery.

CDR3 region: CASSLELTGRKKLFF. The CDR3 region has the DNA TGTGCCAGCAGTTTAGAACTTACAGGGCGGAAAAAACTGTTTTTT. V gene TRBV28 combines with J gene TRBJ1-4, with D possibly being TRBD1 (6 bases). Per germline, CDR1 MDHEN and CDR2 SYDVKM. Trimming stripped 2 bases from V and 9 bases from J, with 16 bases between. The CDR3 spans 15 residues.